This T cell receptor beta chain was found in a study of cytomegalovirus exposure and HLA in healthy donors. The PCR made use of 60 Vbeta and 13 Jbeta primers. Only in-frame clones appear in the TCRdb table, and some are missing; sequencing was by immunoSEQ multiplex PCR. The sample includes 90,000 or so clones, 82% of them seen just once. Germline V gives CDR1 MNHEY, CDR2 SMNVEV (reference sequence). The CDR3 runs to 17 residues. V dropped 0 bases and J dropped 2 bases, with 15 bases sitting between them. This TCR derives from a man aged 25 to 45 in good health and CMV-seropositive. J is TRBJ2-3 and V is TRBV27; D unclear. The sequenced sample was PBMCs. The CDR3 loop is CASSLSLAGFSTDTQYF. The CDR3 DNA follows: TGTGCCAGCAGTTTATCCCTTGCCGGGTTTTCCACAGATACGCAGTATTTT.